The clone carrying this T cell receptor beta chain was seen repeatedly, ten times or more. Sample time point: persistent/refractory GD, antithyroid drugs over 5 years with positive TRAb. The TCR library was made from RNA that had been extracted from PBMCs in TRIzol. This sample was included in a study of regulatory T cells in long-lasting Graves disease. To make TCR beta libraries, researchers used iRepertoire HTBI primers and Arm-PCR of CDR3 regions. TCRdb processed the multiplex PCR reads anew with MiXCR; each CDR3 protein has one entry. The sample yields under 450,000 distinct CDR3 sequences, about 25% seen once. The receptor's source is a female donor with Graves disease. The specimen comprised peripheral blood mononuclear cells (PBMCs), sampled when the disease was refractory, from a patient treated with antithyroid drugs.

CDR3 sequence reads: CASRVSMNTEAFF. DNA of the CDR3: TGTGCCAGCAGAGTGAGTATGAACACTGAAGCTTTCTTT. This sequence joins TRBV28 and TRBJ1-1; no firm D call. The CDR3 runs to 13 residues. Germline V gives CDR1 MDHEN, CDR2 SYDVKM. The V end lost 6 bases, the J end lost 0 bases, and 8 bases lay between the germline ends. Combining the CDR3 with reference TRBV28 and TRBJ1-1 gives the whole variable domain DVKVTQSSRYLVKRTGEKVFLECVQDMDHENMFWYRQDPGLGLRLIYFSYDVKMKEKGDIPEGYSVSREKKERFSLILESASTNQTSMYLCASRVSMNTEAFFGQGTRLTVV.